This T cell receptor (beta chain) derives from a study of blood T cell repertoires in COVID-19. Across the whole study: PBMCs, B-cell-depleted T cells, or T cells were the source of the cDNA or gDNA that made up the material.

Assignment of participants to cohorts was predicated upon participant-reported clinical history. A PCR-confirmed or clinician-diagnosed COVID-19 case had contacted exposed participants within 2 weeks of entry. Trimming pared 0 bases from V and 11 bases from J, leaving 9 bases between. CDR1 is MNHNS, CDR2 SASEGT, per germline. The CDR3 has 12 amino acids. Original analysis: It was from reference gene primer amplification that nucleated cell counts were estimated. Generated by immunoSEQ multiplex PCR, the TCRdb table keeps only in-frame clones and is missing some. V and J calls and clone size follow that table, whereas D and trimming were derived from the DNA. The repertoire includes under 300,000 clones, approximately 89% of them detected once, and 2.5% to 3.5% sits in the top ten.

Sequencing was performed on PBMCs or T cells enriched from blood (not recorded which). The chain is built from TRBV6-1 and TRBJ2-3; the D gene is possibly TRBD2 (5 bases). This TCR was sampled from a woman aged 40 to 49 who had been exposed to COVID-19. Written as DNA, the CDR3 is TGTGCCAGCAGTGAAGCGGGAGTGCAGCAGTATTTT. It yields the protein CASSEAGVQQYF.